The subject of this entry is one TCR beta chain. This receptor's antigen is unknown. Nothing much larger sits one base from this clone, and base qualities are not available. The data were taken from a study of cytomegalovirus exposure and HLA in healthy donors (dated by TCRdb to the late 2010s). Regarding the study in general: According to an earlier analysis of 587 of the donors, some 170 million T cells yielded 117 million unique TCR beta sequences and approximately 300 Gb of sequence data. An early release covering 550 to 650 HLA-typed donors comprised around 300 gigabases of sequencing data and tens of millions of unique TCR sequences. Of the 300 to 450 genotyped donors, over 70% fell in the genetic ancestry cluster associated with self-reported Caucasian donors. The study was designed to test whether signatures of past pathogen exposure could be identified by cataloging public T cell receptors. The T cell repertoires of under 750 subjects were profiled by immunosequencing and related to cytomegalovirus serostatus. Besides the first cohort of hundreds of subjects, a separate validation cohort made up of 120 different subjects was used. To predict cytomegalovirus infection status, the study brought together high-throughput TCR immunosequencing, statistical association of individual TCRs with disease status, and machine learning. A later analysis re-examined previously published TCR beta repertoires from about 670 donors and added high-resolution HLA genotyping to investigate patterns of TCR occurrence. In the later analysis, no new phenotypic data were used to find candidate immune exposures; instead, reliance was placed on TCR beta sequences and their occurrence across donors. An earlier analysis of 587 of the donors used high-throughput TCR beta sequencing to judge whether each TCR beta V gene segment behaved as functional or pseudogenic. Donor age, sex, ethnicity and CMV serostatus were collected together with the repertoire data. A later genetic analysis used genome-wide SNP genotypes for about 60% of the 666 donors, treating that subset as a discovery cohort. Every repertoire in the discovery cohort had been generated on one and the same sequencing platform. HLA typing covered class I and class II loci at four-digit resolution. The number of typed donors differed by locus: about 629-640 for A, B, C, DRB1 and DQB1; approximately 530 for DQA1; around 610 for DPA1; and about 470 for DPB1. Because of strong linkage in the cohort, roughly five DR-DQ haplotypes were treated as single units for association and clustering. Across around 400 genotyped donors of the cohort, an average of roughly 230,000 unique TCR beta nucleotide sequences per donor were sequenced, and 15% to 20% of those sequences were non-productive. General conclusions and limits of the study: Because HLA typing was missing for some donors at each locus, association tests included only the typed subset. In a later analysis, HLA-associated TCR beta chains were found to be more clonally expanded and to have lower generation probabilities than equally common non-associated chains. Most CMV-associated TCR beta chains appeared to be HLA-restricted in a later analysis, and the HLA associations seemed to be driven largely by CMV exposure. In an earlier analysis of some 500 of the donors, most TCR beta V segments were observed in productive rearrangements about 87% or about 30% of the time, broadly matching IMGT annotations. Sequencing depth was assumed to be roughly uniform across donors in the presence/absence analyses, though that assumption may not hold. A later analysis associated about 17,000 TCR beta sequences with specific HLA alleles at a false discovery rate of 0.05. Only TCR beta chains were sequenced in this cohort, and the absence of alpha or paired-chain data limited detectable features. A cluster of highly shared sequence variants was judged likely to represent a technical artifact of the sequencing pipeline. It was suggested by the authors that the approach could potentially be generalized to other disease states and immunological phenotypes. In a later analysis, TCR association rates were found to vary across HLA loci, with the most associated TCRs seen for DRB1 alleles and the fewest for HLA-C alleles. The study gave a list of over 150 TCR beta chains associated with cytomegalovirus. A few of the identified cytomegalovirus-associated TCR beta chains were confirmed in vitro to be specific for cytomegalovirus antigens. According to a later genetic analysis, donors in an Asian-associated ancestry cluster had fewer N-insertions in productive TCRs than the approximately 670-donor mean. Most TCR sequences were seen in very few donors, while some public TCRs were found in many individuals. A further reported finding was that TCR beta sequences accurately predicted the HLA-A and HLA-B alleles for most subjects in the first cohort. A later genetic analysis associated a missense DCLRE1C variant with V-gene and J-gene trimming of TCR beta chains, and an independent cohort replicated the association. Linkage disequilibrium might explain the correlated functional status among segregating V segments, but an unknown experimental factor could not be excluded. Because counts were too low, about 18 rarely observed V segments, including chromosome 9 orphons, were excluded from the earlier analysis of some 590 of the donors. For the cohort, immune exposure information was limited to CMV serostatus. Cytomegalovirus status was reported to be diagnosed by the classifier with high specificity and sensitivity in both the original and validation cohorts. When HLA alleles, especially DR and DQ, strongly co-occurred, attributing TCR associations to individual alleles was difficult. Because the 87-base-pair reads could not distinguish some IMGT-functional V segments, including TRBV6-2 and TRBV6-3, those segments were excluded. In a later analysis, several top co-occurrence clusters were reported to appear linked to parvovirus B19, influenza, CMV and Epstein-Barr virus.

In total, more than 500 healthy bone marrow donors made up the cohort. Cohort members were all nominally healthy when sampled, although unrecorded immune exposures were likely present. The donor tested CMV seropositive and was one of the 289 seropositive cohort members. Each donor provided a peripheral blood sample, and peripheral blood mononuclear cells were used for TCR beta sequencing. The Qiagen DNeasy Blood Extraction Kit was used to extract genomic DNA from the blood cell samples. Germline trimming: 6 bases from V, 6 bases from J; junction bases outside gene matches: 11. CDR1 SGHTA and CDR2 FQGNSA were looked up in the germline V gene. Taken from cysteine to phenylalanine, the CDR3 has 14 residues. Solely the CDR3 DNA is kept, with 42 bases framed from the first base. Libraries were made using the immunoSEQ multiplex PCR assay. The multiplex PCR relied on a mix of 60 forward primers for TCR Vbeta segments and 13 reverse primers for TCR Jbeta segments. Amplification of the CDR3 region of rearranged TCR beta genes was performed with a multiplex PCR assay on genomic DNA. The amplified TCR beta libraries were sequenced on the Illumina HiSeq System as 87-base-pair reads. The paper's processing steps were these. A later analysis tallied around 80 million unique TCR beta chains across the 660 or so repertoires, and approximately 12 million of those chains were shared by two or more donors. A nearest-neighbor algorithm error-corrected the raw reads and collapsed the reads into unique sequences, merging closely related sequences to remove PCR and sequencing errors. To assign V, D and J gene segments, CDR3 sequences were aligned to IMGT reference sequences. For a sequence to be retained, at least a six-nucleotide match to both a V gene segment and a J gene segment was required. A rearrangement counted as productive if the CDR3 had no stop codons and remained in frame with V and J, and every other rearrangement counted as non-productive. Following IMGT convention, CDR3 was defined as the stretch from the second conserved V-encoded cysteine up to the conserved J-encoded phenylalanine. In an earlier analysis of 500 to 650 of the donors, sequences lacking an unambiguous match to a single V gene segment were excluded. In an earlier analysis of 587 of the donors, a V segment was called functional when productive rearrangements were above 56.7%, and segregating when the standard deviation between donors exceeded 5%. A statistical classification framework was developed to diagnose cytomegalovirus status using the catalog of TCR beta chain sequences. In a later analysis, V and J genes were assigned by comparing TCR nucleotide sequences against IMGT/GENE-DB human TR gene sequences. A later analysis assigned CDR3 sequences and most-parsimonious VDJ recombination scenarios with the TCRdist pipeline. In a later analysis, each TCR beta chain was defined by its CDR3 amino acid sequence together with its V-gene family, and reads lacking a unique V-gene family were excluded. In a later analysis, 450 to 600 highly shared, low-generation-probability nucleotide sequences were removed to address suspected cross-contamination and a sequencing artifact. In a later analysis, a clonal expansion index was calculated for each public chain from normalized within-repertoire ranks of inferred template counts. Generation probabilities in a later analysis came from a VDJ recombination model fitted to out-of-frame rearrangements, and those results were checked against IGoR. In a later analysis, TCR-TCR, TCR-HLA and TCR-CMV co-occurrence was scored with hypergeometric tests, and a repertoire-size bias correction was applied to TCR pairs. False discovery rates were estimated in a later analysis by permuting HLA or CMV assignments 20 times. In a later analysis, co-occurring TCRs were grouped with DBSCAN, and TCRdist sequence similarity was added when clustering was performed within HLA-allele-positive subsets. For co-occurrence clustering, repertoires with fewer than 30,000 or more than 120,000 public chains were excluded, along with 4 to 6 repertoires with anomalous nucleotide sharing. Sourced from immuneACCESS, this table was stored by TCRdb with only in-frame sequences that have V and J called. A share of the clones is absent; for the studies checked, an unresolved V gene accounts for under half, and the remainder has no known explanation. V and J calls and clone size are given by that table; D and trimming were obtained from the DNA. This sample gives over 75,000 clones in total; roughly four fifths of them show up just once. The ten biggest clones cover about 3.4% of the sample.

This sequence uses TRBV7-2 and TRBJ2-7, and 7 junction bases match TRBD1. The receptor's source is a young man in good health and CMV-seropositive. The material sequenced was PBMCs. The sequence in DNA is TGTGCCAGCAGTCCTAGACAGGGACCCCCCGAGCAGTACTTC. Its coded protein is CASSPRQGPPEQYF.